This TCR beta chain is from a study of yellow fever vaccine responses in identical twins. Via MiXCR, TCRdb re-called the RT-PCR reads, giving one row per CDR3 protein. The sample gives approximately 4,000 distinct CDR3 sequences, about 83% of which show up once; roughly 2.6% is in the top ten. Details on this clonotype: Its antigen is not known.

Study-wide results and limits: Twins reportedly showed a vaccine T cell response that seemed partly convergent and partly personalized.

Germline V lookup: CDR1 SGHRS, CDR2 YFSETQ. V was cut by 7 bases and J by 0 bases, with 13 bases left in between. The CDR3 is made up of 15 amino acids. This chain uses TRBV5-1 with TRBJ2-2; D is perhaps TRBD1 or TRBD2 (6 bases each). This specimen consisted of T cells from blood (PBMCs), unsorted or a sorted subset (not recorded which), obtained before or after yellow fever vaccination (not recorded which). This clonotype was obtained from a woman aged 18-29 years who received the yellow fever vaccine. The CDR3 DNA reads TGCGCCAGCGGGCGGGACACCACGAACACCGGGGAGCTGTTTTTT. It yields the protein CASGRDTTNTGELFF.